Below, 25 T cell receptor beta chains from the same sample are listed, as sequenced in a study of post-analysis software for immune sequencing data. Their target antigens are unknown. Findings and limits, study-wide: Comparison of patients with controls showed a handful of TRBV segments more frequent in patients, TRBV5-6, TRBV5-1 and TRBV20-1 among them.

Each TCR beta cDNA library carried unique molecular identifiers. TCRdb independently ran MiXCR on the PCR reads; one entry per CDR3 protein. This sample has roughly 180,000 distinct CDR3 sequences, with roughly 30% found just once. The sample consisted of blood. The receptors were gathered from a girl aged 10 to 17 with multiple sclerosis.

Ten or more counts support this clonotype. J is TRBJ2-7 and V is TRBV28; tentative D call: TRBD1 (5 bases). Trimming shortened V by 3 bases and J by 0 bases, and 15 bases separated the two germline ends. The length of the CDR3 is 16 residues. Germline CDR1 and CDR2: MDHEN and SYDVKM. This chain's CDR3 is CASSLVTVLFSYEQYF. CDR3 nucleotide sequence: TGTGCCAGCAGTTTGGTGACAGTCTTATTCTCCTACGAGCAGTACTTC.

This chain links TRBV15 with TRBJ2-3, with no clear D. Germline V lookup: CDR1 LNHNV, CDR2 YYDKDF (reference sequence). The CDR3 covers 15 residues. Trimming pared 0 bases from V and 4 bases from J, leaving 11 bases between. The CDR3 region has the DNA TGTGCCACCAGCAGAGATAGAAACCCCGCAGATACGCAGTATTTT. Its translation: CATSRDRNPADTQYF.

For this clonotype: Since the CDR3 does not end with the conserved phenylalanine or tryptophan, this likely comes from a read error. The gene calls are TRBV27 and TRBJ2-7, with D perhaps matching TRBD1 (6 bases). Per germline, CDR1 MNHEY and CDR2 SMNVEV (reference sequence). This CDR3 contains 14 residues. Trimming left V 4 bases short and J 1 base short, with 11 bases between. The CDR3 coding sequence is TGTGCCAGCAGTTCGGGGCAGGGGTCCTACGAGCAGTACTGC. Its translation is CASSSGQGSYEQYC.

This clonotype was observed a handful of times. The genes are TRBV4-1 and TRBJ2-5, with 7 bases identical to TRBD1. With 2 bases clipped from V and 0 bases from J, the junction kept 6 bases outside the gene matches. The CDR3 totals 16 residues. Germline CDR1 MGHRA, CDR2 YSYEKL. Here the CDR3 DNA reads TGCGCCAGCAGCCAAACCGGACAGGCCAACCAAGAGACCCAGTACTTC. Protein sequence: CASSQTGQANQETQYF.

The rearrangement links TRBV29-1 to TRBJ2-7, with 15 bases fitting TRBD2. Germline CDR1 and CDR2: SQVTM and ANQGSEA. The CDR3 is 14 amino acids. The V and J ends lost 6 bases and 6 bases, in that order; junction bases with no gene match: 6. CDR3 in amino acids: CSVAGTSGGSEQYF. DNA for the CDR3: TGCAGCGTAGCCGGGACTAGCGGGGGGTCCGAGCAGTACTTC.

Comments on this clonotype: This could be a read error, since a much larger clone is one nucleotide away. This chain links TRBV29-1 with TRBJ2-3, with D perhaps given as TRBD1 or TRBD2 (5 bases each). Germline CDR1 is SQVTM and CDR2 is ANQGSEA. V lost 6 bases and J lost 0, with 16 bases in between. CDR3 size: 15 residues. CDR3 sequence: CSVLGQRASTDTQYF. The DNA for the CDR3 is TGCAGCGTCCTGGGGCAGAGGGCTAGCACAGATACGCAGTATTTT.

The table lists this clonotype with a few counts. The chain has TRBV12-5 and TRBJ1-1; D is unresolved. The CDR3 contains 12 residues. Deletions cut 1 base from V and 6 bases from J, with 6 bases between. Germline V gene sequence: CDR1 LGHNT, CDR2 FRNRAP. The CDR3 bases are TGTGCTAGTGGTTTGGGGGCGGCTGAAGCTTTCTTT. It specifies CASGLGAAEAFF.

This clonotype was seen ten or more times. V and J are TRBV10-2 and TRBJ2-5, with D possibly TRBD2 on 6 matching bases. Germline loops: CDR1 WSHSY, CDR2 SAAADI. Trimming removed 8 bases from V and 9 bases from J, with 16 bases in between. This CDR3 is 12 amino acids long. The CDR3 region has the DNA TGCGCCAGCGGTACGGGGGACGGGTCCCAGTACTTC. Translation: CASGTGDGSQYF.

This clonotype has ten or more counts. The chain combines TRBV15 with TRBJ2-1; D may be TRBD2 (6 bases). The germline gives CDR1 LNHNV, CDR2 YYDKDF (reference sequence). V lost 0 bases and J 7 bases, leaving 13 bases between the germline ends. This CDR3 is built from 15 residues. The CDR3: CATSRERRLENEQFF. In nucleotides, the CDR3 is TGTGCCACCAGCAGAGAGAGGAGACTAGAGAATGAGCAGTTCTTC.

This clonotype was detected many times. V and J are TRBV18 and TRBJ2-7, with 7 bases lining up with TRBD1. Unmatched junction bases numbered 5, after V lost 4 bases and J lost 2 bases. This CDR3 is 14 amino acids long. Germline V CDR1 and CDR2: KGHSH, LQKENI. The CDR3 loop is CASSQGAMTYEQYF. CDR3 DNA: TGTGCCAGCTCACAGGGGGCCATGACCTACGAGCAGTACTTC.

The CDR3 region has the DNA TGCAGCGTTGAAAAGGGTCGGGGACGTGAGCAGTACTTC. Translation: CSVEKGRGREQYF. This chain connects TRBV29-1 to TRBJ2-4, with D tentatively TRBD1 or TRBD2 (5 bases each). The CDR3 is 13 residues long. In germline, CDR1 is SQVTM, CDR2 ANQGSEA. Deletions cut 2 bases from V and 13 bases from J, with 18 bases between.

Points on this clonotype: A much larger clone lies one base from this, so it may be a read error. This chain uses TRBV6-4 with TRBJ2-5, with 7 nucleotides matching TRBD2. In germline, CDR1 is MRHNA, CDR2 SNTAGT. V was clipped by 5 bases and J by 11 bases; unmatched bases: 14. The CDR3 covers 14 residues. The CDR3 nucleotides read TGTGCCAGCAGTTTAACGGGAGGCGGGGATGAGCAGTACTTC. Translated: CASSLTGGGDEQYF.

This clonotype was seen only a few times. This chain links TRBV21-1 with TRBJ1-2. TRBV21-1 is classified as a pseudogene. The CDR3 is 16 residues long. CDR3 sequence reads: CASSKPTLVWKDGYTF. In nucleotides, the CDR3 is TGTGCCAGCAGCAAACCCACCCTTGTTTGGAAGGATGGCTACACCTTC.

Points on this clonotype: This could be a read error, since a much larger clone is one nucleotide away. The chain is built from TRBV12-3 or TRBV12-4 and TRBJ2-7; the D gene is possibly TRBD2 (6 bases). The CDR3 covers 15 residues. Trimming left V 5 bases short and J 5 bases short, with 19 bases between. The CDR3 spells CASSPQQEGLDEQYF. As DNA, the CDR3 is TGTGCCAGCAGTCCTCAGCAGGAGGGCTTGGACGAGCAGTACTTC.

There are a few counts of this clonotype. The DNA of the CDR3 is TGCAGTGCTAGAGGAACCGGATACAATGAGCAGTTCTTC. This encodes CSARGTGYNEQFF. V is TRBV20-1 and J is TRBJ2-1; no clear D gene. Trimming pared 1 base from V and 4 bases from J, leaving 8 bases between. Germline CDR1 reads DFQATT; CDR2 reads SNEGSKA (reference sequence). This CDR3 spans 13 amino acids.

There are a few counts of this clonotype. The chain links TRBV12-3 or TRBV12-4 to TRBJ2-2; no clear D. The V gene lost 6 bases and the J gene lost 4 bases, with 6 bases spanning the gap. The CDR3 loop spans 12 amino acids. The CDR3 is CASSHPTGELFF. The CDR3 DNA sequence: TGTGCCAGCAGCCATCCCACCGGGGAGCTGTTTTTT.

The genes are TRBV11-2 and TRBJ1-3; D is ambiguous. Germline-derived CDR1 and CDR2 are SGHAT and FQNNGV. V gave up 5 bases and J gave up 7 bases, with 12 bases separating them. The CDR3 runs to 13 residues. The CDR3 nucleotides read TGTGCCAGCAGCATAAAAGAGAGGAACACCATATATTTT. This encodes CASSIKERNTIYF.

About this clonotype: One base away lies a much larger clone, so this may be a sequencing read error. This sequence joins TRBV12-3 or TRBV12-4 and TRBJ2-1; TRBD2 agrees at 7 bases. The CDR3 covers 15 residues. For the CDR3, the DNA is TGTACCAGCCTCCTCGGGAGGACACGGAACAATGAGCAGTTCTTC. It translates to CTSLLGRTRNNEQFF.

V is TRBV12-3 or TRBV12-4 and J is TRBJ2-3; tentative D call: TRBD1 (6 bases). CDR3 length equals 14 residues. V lost 6 bases, J lost 0 bases, and 10 bases lay in between. The CDR3 DNA follows: TGTGCCAGCAGCCTTGGACAGAGCACAGATACGCAGTATTTT. Translating gives CASSLGQSTDTQYF.

The J gene is TRBJ2-6, the V gene TRBV28, with D hard to call. CDR1 MDHEN and CDR2 SYDVKM come from the germline V gene. CDR3 size: 16 residues. Trimming removed 4 bases at V and 3 bases at J, with 13 bases between. CDR3 DNA: TGTGCCAGCAGTTCACCTGGTCGCGGTGGGGCCAACGTCCTGACTTTC. Translated, it gives CASSSPGRGGANVLTF.

This clonotype was seen repeatedly, ten times or more. This chain joins TRBV12-3 or TRBV12-4 and TRBJ1-2; D is unclear. With 3 bases removed from V and 2 bases from J, the gap between germline ends came to 7 bases. CDR3 length equals 13 residues. The CDR3 DNA reads TGTGCCAGCAGTTTTAAGGGAAACTATGGCTACACCTTC. Protein product: CASSFKGNYGYTF.

Remarks on this clonotype: The junction shows a germline mismatch at one end, possibly a read error. The rearrangement joins TRBV4-1 to TRBJ2-7, with 10 bases identical to TRBD1. The germline gives CDR1 MGHRA, CDR2 YSYEKL. This CDR3 has 16 amino acids. The CDR3 nucleotides are TGCGCCTGCAGCCCGGGACCGGGACAGGGGCCCTACGAGCAGTACTTC. This sequence encodes CACSPGPGQGPYEQYF.

This clonotype was seen many times. The chain has TRBV28 and TRBJ2-1; D perhaps matches TRBD1 (6 bases). The germline CDR1 and CDR2 sequences are MDHEN and SYDVKM. The CDR3 has 20 residues. The V end lost 5 bases, the J end lost 3 bases, and 29 bases lay between the germline ends. CDR3 bases: TGTGCCAGCAGTCTCAGACAGGCTCTATGGTCCCCCCTCCGCTACAATGAGCAGTTCTTC. Protein: CASSLRQALWSPLRYNEQFF.

This clonotype has only a few counts. The genes are TRBV4-2 and TRBJ1-5; a possible D gene is TRBD1 (5 bases). The V and J ends lost 0 bases and 2 bases respectively, with 11 bases between them. Germline V lookup: CDR1 LGHNA, CDR2 YNFKEQ. This CDR3 is 16 amino acids long. The CDR3 loop is CASSQEVGTGNQPQHF. The CDR3 coding sequence is TGTGCCAGCAGCCAAGAGGTGGGGACCGGCAATCAGCCCCAGCATTTT.

This clonotype was seen only a few times. The rearrangement uses TRBV28 and TRBJ2-3; D is possibly TRBD2 (5 bases). CDR1 is MDHEN and CDR2 is SYDVKM in the germline V gene. This CDR3 region has 16 residues. Trimming left V 4 bases short and J 4 bases short, with 18 bases between. CDR3 coding DNA: TGTGCCAGCAGTTCCGCCCGGGGTATAGACGCAGATACGCAGTATTTT. This translates into CASSSARGIDADTQYF.